This TCR beta chain was identified during a study of shared clonotypes between healthy human individuals. The CDR3 length is 15 residues. V shed 5 bases and J 2 bases; nucleotides not matched to a gene: 7. CDR1 MGHRA and CDR2 YSYEKL come from the germline V gene. The study's findings and limits: Four donors shared about 4.8% of their naive CD4 clonotypes. Naive subsets usually exceeded memory subsets in estimated richness.

Turning to this clone: What it binds is unknown.

Per the study methods: Without quality scores, immunoSEQ junctional reads could not be filtered like full-length reads. Generated by immunoSEQ multiplex PCR, the TCRdb table keeps only in-frame clones and is missing some. Clonal size and the V and J genes are those of that table, whereas D and trimming came from the DNA. The repertoire holds under 2.5 million clones, with around 93% as singletons. The rearrangement joins TRBV4-1 to TRBJ2-3, with TRBD1 identical over 7 bases. Sequenced input: naive CD4+ T cells from PBMCs. Subset denoted: CD45RA+ positively selected. The source is a man aged 18 to 29 in good health. Some clones in this sample may be carry-over from other donors' samples. This CDR3 is CASSYGQVYTDTQYF. CDR3 sequence (DNA): TGCGCCAGCAGCTACGGACAGGTCTACACAGATACGCAGTATTTT.